Below are 32 T cell receptor beta chains sequenced from a single sample in a study of cytomegalovirus exposure and HLA in healthy donors. Use of 60 Vbeta and 13 Jbeta primers characterized the PCR. Repertoires were generated with immunoSEQ multiplex PCR, while TCRdb's copy carries only in-frame clones and drops some. The sample contains about 140,000 clones, more than 70% of which appear only once. Sequenced: PBMCs. The receptors originated from a man over 45 in good health and CMV-seronegative.

There are a few counts of this clone. This sequence joins TRBV27 and TRBJ2-2; 7 bases fit TRBD1. V shed 5 bases, J shed 1 base, and the junction held 4 bases outside the gene matches. Germline CDR1 and CDR2: MNHEY and SMNVEV (reference sequence). The CDR3 sequence is 15 residues long. For the CDR3, the DNA is TGTGCCAGCAGTCGACAGGGCTGGAACACCGGGGAGCTGTTTTTT. It codes for CASSRQGWNTGELFF.

This clone showed up just once. J is TRBJ2-1 and V is TRBV5-3, with 10 bases that match TRBD2. TRBV5-3 is noted as an ORF with a role that remains uncertain. With 0 bases clipped from V and 5 bases from J, the junction kept 8 bases outside the gene matches. The CDR3 covers 17 residues. The CDR3 sequence is CARSLGDLAGEDNEQFF. CDR3 coding DNA: TGTGCCAGAAGCTTGGGGGATCTAGCGGGGGAGGACAATGAGCAGTTCTTC.

The chain joins TRBV4-1 to TRBJ2-2, with TRBD1 identical over 10 bases. CDR3 length equals 15 residues. The V gene end was trimmed by 4 bases and the J gene end by 7 bases; junction bases not matched to a gene: 6. From germline, CDR1 is MGHRA and CDR2 YSYEKL. The DNA of the CDR3 is TGCGCCAGCAGCCTATACGGACAGGGGGTCGGGGAGCTGTTTTTT. Encoded protein: CASSLYGQGVGELFF.

The chain recombines TRBV5-4 with TRBJ1-1; 9 nucleotides match TRBD1. Germline CDR1 and CDR2: SGHNT and YYREEE (reference sequence). Trimming cost V 4 bases and J 4 bases; bases outside gene matches: 8. The CDR3 totals 15 residues. The CDR3 coding sequence is TGTGCCAGCAGCGTGACCGGGACAGGGTCCACTGAAGCTTTCTTT. Translation: CASSVTGTGSTEAFF.

The CDR3 DNA reads as TGCGCCAGCAGCTTGTCCTCCGGGAACTATGGCTACACCTTC. This translates into CASSLSSGNYGYTF. The V and J genes are TRBV5-1 and TRBJ1-2, with D unresolved. This CDR3 has 14 residues. Trimming removed 1 base from V and 2 bases from J, with 9 bases in between. In germline, CDR1 is SGHRS, CDR2 YFSETQ.

CDR3: CASSLGTSGNEQFF. In DNA, the CDR3 is TGTGCCAGCAGCTTGGGGACTAGCGGGAATGAGCAGTTCTTC. V gene TRBV5-4 combines with J gene TRBJ2-1; 11 bases fit TRBD2. Germline V gives CDR1 SGHNT, CDR2 YYREEE (reference sequence). After removal of 0 bases from V and 7 bases from J, the junction contained 0 bases not matched to a gene. CDR3 length: 14 residues.

The rearrangement links TRBV18 to TRBJ2-5; D is possibly TRBD2 (5 bases). The CDR3 length is 18 residues. Germline CDR1 KGHSH, CDR2 LQKENI. The V end was cut by 0 bases, the J end by 5 bases, with 22 bases between. The CDR3 DNA reads TGTGCCAGCTCACCACCGGATTCACTAGTGGGTGTTTTGGAGACCCAGTACTTC. Its protein is CASSPPDSLVGVLETQYF.

This clone appeared once. The chain carries TRBV30 and TRBJ2-3; 12 positions match TRBD2. The CDR3 loop spans 17 amino acids. V lost 2 bases and J lost 0; bases outside the gene matches: 6. Germline CDR1 and CDR2: GTSNPN and SVGIG (reference sequence). CDR3 sequence: CAWSKTSGGRSTDTQYF. The DNA for the CDR3 is TGTGCCTGGAGTAAGACTAGCGGGGGACGTAGCACAGATACGCAGTATTTT.

The V gene is TRBV29-1, the J gene TRBJ1-2, with 8 bases matching TRBD1. Germline CDR1 and CDR2: SQVTM and ANQGSEA. J was trimmed by 7 bases and V by 4 bases; bases with no gene match: 8. The CDR3 runs 13 residues. The CDR3 DNA is TGCAGCGTTGGTGACAGGGGAAGGTCTGGCTACACCTTC. Translation: CSVGDRGRSGYTF.

This chain connects TRBV5-1 to TRBJ2-7, with 7 bases aligning to TRBD1. The CDR3 is 15 residues long. After removal of 4 bases from V and 6 bases from J, the junction contained 13 bases not matched to a gene. Germline CDR1 SGHRS, CDR2 YFSETQ. The CDR3: CASSPGTAYSPEQYF. DNA of the CDR3: TGCGCCAGCAGCCCTGGGACAGCCTACTCCCCCGAGCAGTACTTC. Supplemented by reference TRBV5-1 and TRBJ2-7, the full variable domain reads KAGVTQTPRYLIKTRGQQVTLSCSPISGHRSVSWYQQTPGQGLQFLFEYFSETQRNKGNFPGRFSGRQFSNSRSEMNVSTLELGDSALYLCASSPGTAYSPEQYFGPGTRLTVT.

This clone has a single count. The genes are TRBV5-1 and TRBJ1-1; 9 bases fit TRBD1. Germline lookup yields CDR1 SGHRS and CDR2 YFSETQ. Trimming removed 4 bases from V and 5 bases from J; junction bases left unmatched: 6. CDR3 length: 14 residues. CDR3 sequence: CASSGQGTGTEAFF. CDR3 DNA sequence: TGCGCCAGCAGCGGACAGGGGACGGGGACTGAAGCTTTCTTT.

This clone appeared a single time. The V call is TRBV10-3, the J call TRBJ1-2; no firm D call. Germline V gene lookup returns CDR1 ENHRY and CDR2 SYGVKD. V was clipped by 2 bases and J by 7 bases, with 8 bases between them. CDR3 length: 12 amino acids. The CDR3 nucleotides read TGTGCCATCAGTGAGCCTCGAGGTGGCTACACCTTC. This codes for CAISEPRGGYTF.

The chain employs TRBV5-6 and TRBJ2-7; TRBD2 matches 12 bases. With 2 bases clipped from V and 1 base from J, the junction kept 1 base outside the gene matches. CDR1 and CDR2 from the germline V gene are SGHDT and YYEEEE. The CDR3 length is 15 residues. CDR3 nucleotides: TGTGCCAGCAGCTTTGGGACTAGCGGGTCCTACGAGCAGTACTTC. Its translation is CASSFGTSGSYEQYF.

This clone has more than one count but fewer than ten. The V and J genes are TRBV27 and TRBJ2-3; 7 nucleotides align to TRBD2. Germline-derived CDR1 and CDR2 are MNHEY and SMNVEV (reference sequence). This CDR3 is built from 15 residues. V lost 5 bases to trimming and J lost 1 base; unmatched junction nucleotides: 6. CDR3 loop: CASSDPSGGTDTQYF. The CDR3 DNA follows: TGTGCCAGCAGTGATCCTAGCGGCGGCACAGATACGCAGTATTTT.

This clone has just a few counts. The V and J genes are TRBV11-1 and TRBJ2-5, with 9 bases lining up with TRBD1. Germline assignment: CDR1 SGHAT and CDR2 FQDESV (reference sequence). The CDR3 length is 16 residues. J lost 4 bases, V lost 5 bases, and 11 bases had no gene match. The CDR3 loop reads CASSGRDRVPGETQYF. The CDR3 region has the DNA TGTGCCAGCAGCGGCCGGGACAGGGTTCCCGGAGAGACCCAGTACTTC.

V is TRBV5-4 and J is TRBJ2-6; D not resolved. The CDR3 extends over 14 amino acids. Per germline, CDR1 SGHNT and CDR2 YYREEE (reference sequence). V was pared by 5 bases and J by 0 bases, with 6 bases between. The CDR3 nucleotides are TGTGCCAGCAGTTCTTACTCTGGGGCCAACGTCCTGACTTTC. This encodes CASSSYSGANVLTF.

The V and J genes are TRBV2 and TRBJ2-7; D not resolved. V lost 6 bases and J lost 2, with 5 bases in between. CDR1 and CDR2 (germline): SNHLY, FYNNEI. The CDR3 contains 11 residues. CDR3: CASSQTYEQYF. The DNA of the CDR3 is TGTGCCAGCAGCCAAACCTACGAGCAGTACTTC.

The gene calls are TRBV5-1 and TRBJ2-1; 9 bases line up with TRBD2. Germline assignment: CDR1 SGHRS and CDR2 YFSETQ. V lost 4 bases, J lost 5 bases, and 7 bases stayed unmatched. This CDR3 has 15 amino acids. As DNA, the CDR3 is TGCGCCAGCAGCATTCTAGCGGGGTCCCACAATGAGCAGTTCTTC. This translates into CASSILAGSHNEQFF.

The chain uses TRBV5-1 and TRBJ2-1; 8 bases agree with TRBD2. Germline V gene data show CDR1 as SGHRS and CDR2 as YFSETQ. The CDR3 totals 13 residues. Losses at the gene ends were 5 bases for V and 4 bases for J; bases not matched to a gene: 2. Here the CDR3 DNA reads TGCGCCAGCAGACTAGCGGAATACAATGAGCAGTTCTTC. Residues: CASRLAEYNEQFF.

V is TRBV7-9 and J is TRBJ2-7, with D possibly being TRBD1 (5 bases). Germline assignment: CDR1 SEHNR and CDR2 FQNEAQ (reference sequence). CDR3 length: 14 amino acids. The V end lost 0 bases, the J end lost 3 bases, and 9 bases lay between the germline ends. CDR3 region: CASSLAHRSYEQYF. The CDR3 DNA reads as TGTGCCAGCAGCTTAGCCCACAGGAGCTACGAGCAGTACTTC.

J is TRBJ2-3 and V is TRBV4-1; 11 nucleotides line up with TRBD2. The germline V gene has CDR1 MGHRA and CDR2 YSYEKL. Germline trimming cut 1 base from V and 7 bases from J; bases unmatched to any gene: 7. This CDR3 comprises 16 residues. Here the CDR3 DNA reads TGCGCCAGCAGCCAAGTCGGTAGCGGGGGGGGATATACGCAGTATTTT. It codes for CASSQVGSGGGYTQYF.

This chain links TRBV19 with TRBJ2-6, with a tentative D call TRBD1 (5 bases). Germline CDR1 and CDR2: LNHDA and SQIVND (reference sequence). The CDR3 is 15 amino acids. Trimming left V 0 bases short and J 2 bases short, with 5 bases between. In DNA, the CDR3 is TGTGCCAGTAGTATAGACAGGGCTGGGGCCAACGTCCTGACTTTC. Translated: CASSIDRAGANVLTF.

This clone was detected a few times. DNA of the CDR3: TGTGCCAGCAGCTTAGGCGGGGTTATCTACGAGCAGTACTTC. Residues: CASSLGGVIYEQYF. The chain carries TRBV11-2 and TRBJ2-7; D might be TRBD2 (6 bases). The CDR3 is 14 amino acids. Between the trimmed V and J ends, which lost 1 base and 3 bases, there was a span of 10 bases. Per germline, CDR1 SGHAT and CDR2 FQNNGV.

The chain carries TRBV19 and TRBJ1-4; D might be TRBD1 (5 bases). Trimming pared 5 bases from V and 7 bases from J, leaving 17 bases between. In germline, CDR1 is LNHDA, CDR2 SQIVND (reference sequence). The length of the CDR3 is 15 residues. The CDR3 nucleotides read TGTGCCAGTAGTCCCTCGCGACAGTTGAGTGAAAAACTGTTTTTT. Amino acid sequence: CASSPSRQLSEKLFF.

J is TRBJ1-2 and V is TRBV18; 7 positions agree with TRBD1. The CDR3 has 16 residues. The ends lost 3 bases at V and 5 bases at J; junction bases unmatched: 12. Germline V lookup: CDR1 KGHSH, CDR2 LQKENI. In nucleotides, the CDR3 is TGTGCCAGCTCACCCAGTCCCGACAGGGAAACTTATGGCTACACCTTC. Its translation: CASSPSPDRETYGYTF.

This clone appeared a single time. The CDR3 DNA sequence: TGTGCCAGCAGCTTAAATACCGGGACAGGGGGCACCGGGGAGCTGTTTTTT. It codes for CASSLNTGTGGTGELFF. The V call is TRBV9, the J call TRBJ2-2, with 11 bases fitting TRBD1. Unmatched junction bases numbered 9, after V lost 4 bases and J lost 4 bases. CDR1 is SGDLS, CDR2 YYNGEE, per germline. The CDR3 runs to 17 residues.

The chain is built from TRBV25-1 and TRBJ2-2, with TRBD2 as a possible D gene (6 bases). The germline CDR1 and CDR2 sequences are MGHDK and SYGVNS. V was shortened by 8 bases and J by 4 bases, with 14 bases between the two germline ends. There are 14 residues in the CDR3. For the CDR3, the DNA is TGTGCCAGCGAAAGGGACTCAAGCACCGGGGAGCTGTTTTTT. Translation: CASERDSSTGELFF.

The chain has TRBV7-2 and TRBJ2-2; perhaps TRBD1 as D (5 bases). Deletions cut 5 bases from V and 2 bases from J, with 12 bases between. The germline V gene encodes CDR1 SGHTA and CDR2 FQGNSA. The CDR3 is 15 residues long. This CDR3 reads CASSLLTANTGELFF. CDR3 in DNA: TGTGCCAGCAGCCTCCTGACAGCCAACACCGGGGAGCTGTTTTTT.

The genes are TRBV6-1 and TRBJ2-7, with 7 bases fitting TRBD1. There are 19 residues in the CDR3. The J segment lost 0 bases and the V segment lost 0 bases, leaving 14 bases of the junction unmatched. CDR1 is MNHNS and CDR2 is SASEGT in the germline V gene. The CDR3 loop reads CASSEADTGDPGFSYEQYF. The CDR3 bases are TGTGCCAGCAGTGAAGCGGATACAGGGGATCCAGGGTTCTCCTACGAGCAGTACTTC.

J is TRBJ2-7 and V is TRBV2; 11 bases are a match to TRBD2. With 6 bases clipped from V and 3 bases from J, the junction kept 7 bases outside the gene matches. The length of the CDR3 is 15 residues. Germline V CDR1 and CDR2: SNHLY, FYNNEI. CDR3 DNA sequence: TGTGCCAGCAGGTCGTTAGCGGGAGGGTACTACGAGCAGTACTTC. Amino acid sequence: CASRSLAGGYYEQYF.

The V gene is TRBV5-4, the J gene TRBJ2-7; TRBD1 matches at 8 bases. The CDR3 loop spans 14 amino acids. V was pared by 0 bases and J by 7 bases, with 6 bases of the junction left unmatched. The germline gives CDR1 SGHNT, CDR2 YYREEE (reference sequence). CDR3 residues: CASSLVGQGVEQYF. The CDR3 nucleotides read TGTGCCAGCAGCTTGGTTGGACAGGGAGTTGAGCAGTACTTC.

V is TRBV19 and J is TRBJ2-7, with 12 bases lining up with TRBD1. CDR3 length equals 14 residues. Germline-derived CDR1 and CDR2 are LNHDA and SQIVND (reference sequence). V lost 9 bases to trimming and J lost 5 bases; unmatched junction nucleotides: 8. CDR3 region: CASNRDRGHDEQYF. The CDR3 bases are TGTGCCAGCAACCGGGACAGGGGGCATGACGAGCAGTACTTC.